The 9 T cell receptor beta chains below were found in one sample sequenced in a study of type 1 and type 2 diabetes patients. Genomic DNA was the PCR template. The TCR beta CDR3 region was amplified using 30 forward and 13 reverse primers. TCRdb re-derived calls from the multiplex PCR reads in MiXCR, one entry per CDR3 protein. The sample yields 270,000 or so distinct CDR3 sequences, more than 40% seen once. Sequencing input: peripheral blood mononuclear cells (PBMCs). The receptor set was obtained from a man between 18 and 29 years old with type 2 diabetes.

Regarding this clonotype: At one end the junction does not follow the germline gene, possibly because of a read error. The V and J genes are TRBV7-2 and TRBJ1-3; D ambiguous. The germline V gene encodes CDR1 SGHTA and CDR2 FQGNSA. CDR3 length: 14 amino acids. CDR3: CASSPPPLGSTIYF. The CDR3 DNA reads as TGTGCCAGCAGCCCCCCACCACTCGGAAGCACCATATATTTT. The full variable domain, with the rest looked up from reference TRBV7-2 and TRBJ1-3, is GAGVSQSPSNKVTEKGKDVELRCDPISGHTALYWYRQSLGQGLEFLIYFQGNSAPDKSGLPSDRFSAERTGGSVSTLTIQRTQQEDSAVYLCASSPPPLGSTIYFGEGSWLTVV.

J is TRBJ2-7 and V is TRBV7-2, with D maybe TRBD2 (5 bases). This CDR3 region has 14 residues. Germline V lookup: CDR1 SGHTA, CDR2 FQGNSA. The V end was cut by 5 bases, the J end by 2 bases, with 13 bases between. CDR3 in DNA: TGTGCCAGCAGCCAGGTTACCGGGACCTACGAGCAGTACTTC. It is translated as CASSQVTGTYEQYF.

This clonotype was observed a handful of times. CDR3 nucleotide sequence: TGTGCCAGCAGGCCCAACAGGGAGGACTATGGCTACACCTTC. It yields the protein CASRPNREDYGYTF. This chain links TRBV12-3 or TRBV12-4 with TRBJ1-2; possibly TRBD1 for D (6 bases). V lost 6 bases and J 3 bases, leaving 14 bases between the germline ends. This CDR3 is 14 amino acids long.

This clonotype was recorded once. The CDR3 nucleotides read TGTGCCAGTAGTTTATTTTTTGAGCAGGGACAGTTCTTC. This encodes CASSLFFEQGQFF. The V and J genes are TRBV19 and TRBJ2-1, with TRBD1 as a possible D gene (5 bases). The germline V gene encodes CDR1 LNHDA and CDR2 SQIVND (reference sequence). The ends were cut back, 5 bases at V and 13 bases at J, with 18 bases in the middle. The CDR3 has 13 amino acids. Using reference TRBV19 and TRBJ2-1 for the parts outside the CDR3, the full variable domain is DGGITQSPKYLFRKEGQNVTLSCEQNLNHDAMYWYRQDPGQGLRLIYYSQIVNDFQKGDIAEGYSVSREKKESFPLTVTSAQKNPTAFYLCASSLFFEQGQFFGPGTRLTVL.

For the CDR3, the DNA is TGTGCCAGCAGTCTCGCCAGGTGGGGCACAGATACGCAGTATTTT. Its protein is CASSLARWGTDTQYF. The chain links TRBV2 to TRBJ2-3; no firm D call. This CDR3 comprises 15 residues. CDR1 is SNHLY, CDR2 FYNNEI, per germline. V lost 5 bases, J lost 1 base, and 13 bases lay in between.

The chain employs TRBV10-1 and TRBJ2-5; D gene unclear. Near its end, the DNA agrees better with TRBJ2-1, so the J call may be wrong. Germline loops: CDR1 WNHNN, CDR2 SYGVQD (reference sequence). The CDR3 sequence is 13 residues long. The CDR3, as DNA: TGCGCCAGCAGTGAGGGTGTTGGGTATGAGCAGTTCTTC. This translates into CASSEGVGYEQFF.

A single count supports this clonotype. This chain uses TRBV10-3 with TRBJ1-2, with 9 bases aligning to TRBD1. The CDR3 is made up of 11 amino acids. V lost 6 bases and J lost 10; bases outside the gene matches: 3. Germline CDR1 is ENHRY and CDR2 is SYGVKD. CDR3 sequence reads: CAIRTGGHYTF. Here the CDR3 DNA reads TGTGCCATCAGAACAGGGGGCCACTACACCTTC.

This clonotype was seen once. The chain links TRBV3-2 to TRBJ2-7. TRBV3-2 is described as a pseudogene. There are 12 residues in the CDR3. The CDR3, as DNA: TGTGCCAGCAGCCAACGGAAATACGAGCAGTACTTC. Its translation is CASSQRKYEQYF.

In its sample, this clonotype was seen many times. The genes are TRBV30 and TRBJ2-7; D gene unclear. Germline V gene data show CDR1 as GTSNPN and CDR2 as SVGIG (reference sequence). The length of the CDR3 is 14 residues. V was cut by 0 bases and J by 0 bases, with 9 bases left in between. Here the CDR3 DNA reads TGTGCCTGGAGTGTACCCCCTGGCTCCTACGAGCAGTACTTC. It is translated as CAWSVPPGSYEQYF.